The rows below give T cell receptor beta chains drawn from one sample of a study of blood T cell repertoires in COVID-19. Sequencing was performed with immunoSEQ multiplex PCR; in TCRdb, only in-frame clones are kept and a portion is missing. The sample comprises tens of thousands of clones, just under 85% of which are singletons, and roughly an eighth rests with the top ten. Specimen: peripheral blood. These receptors all come from a human donor in a cohort sampled during active COVID-19. Both conserved end residues are part of each CDR3. A D gene is named only where the DNA matches it firmly. Rows may omit the clone size; those that give it use once, few, many or a size class.

J gene	D gene	V gene	clone size	CDR3 DNA	CDR3 protein
TRBJ2-1	-	TRBV5-1	once	TGCGCCAGCAGCTTTGCTGAGGCCAATGAGCAGTTCTTC	CASSFAEANEQFF
TRBJ2-1	TRBD2	TRBV7-8	-	TGTGCCAGCAGCATTCTAGCGGGGCACTACAATGAGCAGTTCTTC	CASSILAGHYNEQFF
TRBJ2-2	-	TRBV9	few	TGTGCCAGCAGCGTAGCTGCGGCAGGGGAGCTGTTTTTT	CASSVAAAGELFF
TRBJ2-6	-	TRBV14	few	TGTGCCAGCAGCCAAGGGGCGATTGGGCCCACTGGGGCCAACGTCCTGACTTTC	CASSQGAIGPTGANVLTF
TRBJ1-4	-	TRBV27	-	TGTGCCAGCAGCCCCCAGACAGTACCTAATGAAAAACTGTTTTTT	CASSPQTVPNEKLFF
TRBJ1-1	TRBD1	TRBV5-6	-	TGTGCCAGCAGCCCGTGGGACAGGGGGACTGAAGCTTTCTTT	CASSPWDRGTEAFF
TRBJ2-3	TRBD1	TRBV28	medium-sized	TGTGCCAGCAGTAGAGGGGACAGCATCACAGATACGCAGTATTTT	CASSRGDSITDTQYF
TRBJ2-2	-	TRBV11-3	-	TGTGCCAGCAGCTTAGCGGGATTCGCCGGGGAGCTGTTTTTT	CASSLAGFAGELFF
TRBJ2-5	TRBD2	TRBV5-1	-	TGCGCCAGCAGCCCGCGCCTAGCGGGGGGGCCGGGGCAAGAGACCCAGTACTTC	CASSPRLAGGPGQETQYF
TRBJ2-1	TRBD2	TRBV7-9	few	TGTGCCAGCAGTGGCGGGAGGACAAATGAGCAGTTCTTC	CASSGGRTNEQFF
TRBJ2-1	TRBD2	TRBV6-4	-	TGTGCCAGCAGTGAGCAGCGGGGGGTCTACAATGAGCAGTTCTTC	CASSEQRGVYNEQFF
TRBJ1-4	-	TRBV6-6	-	TGTGCCAGCATTTTCGGAGGGATGGGTGAAAAACTGTTTTTT	CASIFGGMGEKLFF
TRBJ2-2	-	TRBV6-4	once	TGTGCCAGCAGTCCCGAGCCGGGACACCCCGGGGAGCTGTTTTTT	CASSPEPGHPGELFF
TRBJ1-1	-	TRBV3-1/TRBV3-2	-	TGTGCCAGCAGCCTATCGGGGGGGAAGGTTGATCGGGCTTTCTTT	CASSLSGGKVDRAFF
TRBJ2-6	-	TRBV5-5	once	TGTGCCAGCAGCTTGGCCGGGTACTCTGGGGCCAACGTCCTGACTTTC	CASSLAGYSGANVLTF
TRBJ1-1	-	TRBV21-1	-	TGTGCCAGCAGCACTAGACAGGGGGATAGAACTGAAGCTTTCTTT	CASSTRQGDRTEAFF
TRBJ1-2	-	TRBV27	-	TGTGCCAGCAGTCCTGGGACCCCGGGGGGAGGCTACACCTTC	CASSPGTPGGGYTF
TRBJ1-5	-	TRBV12-3/TRBV12-4	-	TGTGCCAGCAGTTTGGGAGACCAGCCCCAGCATTTT	CASSLGDQPQHF
TRBJ2-7	-	TRBV6-5	-	TGTGCCAGCACTCCCACTTTTCGATCCTACGAGCAGTACTTC	CASTPTFRSYEQYF
TRBJ1-1	-	TRBV20-1	-	TGCAGTGCTAGAGACAGGGCGGTAGCTTTCTTT	CSARDRAVAFF
TRBJ1-1	-	TRBV6-5	-	TGTGCCAGCAGTCAGAGGCAGAACACTGAAGCTTTCTTT	CASSQRQNTEAFF
TRBJ2-3	TRBD2	TRBV5-1	-	TGCGCCAGCACCGGACTAGCCTCCAAAACAGATACGCAGTATTTT	CASTGLASKTDTQYF
TRBJ1-1	TRBD1	TRBV4-3	-	TGCGCCAGCAGCCAACATCACAGGGGGCTCACTGAAGCTTTCTTT	CASSQHHRGLTEAFF
TRBJ1-3	-	TRBV28	-	TGTGCCAGCAGTTTAAGGGGAACTGGAAACACCATATATTTT	CASSLRGTGNTIYF
TRBJ2-7	-	TRBV28	-	TGTGCCAGCAGCCCTCCGGGACATGACGAGCAGTACTTC	CASSPPGHDEQYF
TRBJ1-6	-	TRBV27	-	TGTGCCAGCAGCCGCCTTGGGCTCGATTCACCCCTCCACTTT	CASSRLGLDSPLHF
TRBJ1-4	TRBD1	TRBV5-6	-	TGTGCCAGCAGCTTGCCTCCTTCGACAGGGTACGAAAAACTGTTTTTT	CASSLPPSTGYEKLFF
TRBJ2-7	-	TRBV7-2	-	TGTGCCAGCAGCACGGGGGCCTACGAGCAGTACTTC	CASSTGAYEQYF
TRBJ1-5	TRBD1	TRBV6-2/TRBV6-3	-	TGTGCCAGCAGTCCCCGGGGGACAGGGGTAAGCAATCAGCCCCAGCATTTT	CASSPRGTGVSNQPQHF
TRBJ2-1	-	TRBV7-8	few	TGTGCCAGCAGCGCGTTAGGGGCCCCGAATGAGCAGTTCTTC	CASSALGAPNEQFF
TRBJ1-2	-	TRBV19	-	TGTGCCAGTAGCGGCGTCCAGGCGGGGGGCTACACCTTC	CASSGVQAGGYTF
TRBJ1-2	TRBD1	TRBV19	-	TGTGCCAGTAGTATAGAAGGGGGCGCGGGCTATGGCTACACCTTC	CASSIEGGAGYGYTF
TRBJ1-1	-	TRBV24-1	-	TGTGCCACCAGTGATGCCAACATCCCCACTGAAGCTTTCTTT	CATSDANIPTEAFF
TRBJ1-4	-	TRBV24-1	-	TGTGCCACCAGTGACCGTGAGGCTGATGAAAAACTGTTTTTT	CATSDREADEKLFF
TRBJ2-3	-	TRBV5-6	-	TGTGCCAGCAGCTTGGGGTTCTATTTCACAGATACGCAGTATTTT	CASSLGFYFTDTQYF
TRBJ1-5	TRBD1	TRBV6-5	few	TGTGCCAGCAGGCCGACAGGGGGCCATCAGCCCCAGCATTTT	CASRPTGGHQPQHF
TRBJ1-6	-	TRBV7-2	-	TGTGCCAGCAGCTTGGAGGGTTATAATTCACCCCTCCACTTT	CASSLEGYNSPLHF
TRBJ2-4	-	TRBV7-8	-	TGTGCCAGCAGCAGAAGTACAAGTCTAGCCAAAAACATTCAGTACTTC	CASSRSTSLAKNIQYF
TRBJ1-1	TRBD1	TRBV5-1	-	TGCGCCAGCAGCTTACAGGGGAGGCAGACTGAAGCTTTCTTT	CASSLQGRQTEAFF
TRBJ2-1	TRBD2	TRBV3-1/TRBV3-2	-	TGTGCCAGCAGAAGCGGGGGGAGCTCCTACAATGAGCAGTTCTTC	CASRSGGSSYNEQFF
TRBJ1-1	-	TRBV10-3	-	TGTGCCATCAGCGAAACAGGGCCTGAAGCTTTCTTT	CAISETGPEAFF
TRBJ2-1	TRBD2	TRBV11-3	-	TGTGCCAGCCGGAGCGGGGGGGCTGCAAATGAGCAGTTCTTC	CASRSGGAANEQFF
TRBJ2-3	TRBD2	TRBV6-5	-	TGTGCCAGCAGCGAGGGGACTAGCGGAACAGATACGCAGTATTTT	CASSEGTSGTDTQYF
TRBJ1-1	TRBD1	TRBV3-1/TRBV3-2	-	TGTGCCAGCAGCCAAGACCGGGACAGGGGTACTGAAGCTTTCTTT	CASSQDRDRGTEAFF
TRBJ2-3	-	TRBV29-1	-	TGCAGCGTTGCCTCACGAGGAGGGGGGGCCACAGATACGCAGTATTTT	CSVASRGGGATDTQYF
TRBJ1-1	TRBD1	TRBV5-6	-	TGTGCCAGCAGTGGGCAGGGGGCCACTGAAGCTTTCTTT	CASSGQGATEAFF
TRBJ1-2	-	TRBV5-5	-	TGTGCCAGCAGCTTTTCGGGGAGTGAAGGCTACACCTTC	CASSFSGSEGYTF
TRBJ2-7	-	TRBV10-3	-	TGTGCCATCAGTTCGGACAGAAACTATGAGCAGTACTTC	CAISSDRNYEQYF
TRBJ1-4	-	TRBV30	-	TGTGCCTGGAGTGTGTACAGAAATGAAAAACTGTTTTTT	CAWSVYRNEKLFF
TRBJ2-7	TRBD1	TRBV10-3	-	TGTGCCATAGCCGGGACAGGGACTTACGAGCAGTACTTC	CAIAGTGTYEQYF
TRBJ1-3	-	TRBV19	few	TGTGCCAGTAGTATGAGGTTTGACACCATATATTTT	CASSMRFDTIYF
TRBJ1-3	-	TRBV30	-	TGTGCCTGGAGTGCCGGGTCTGGAAACACCATATATTTT	CAWSAGSGNTIYF
TRBJ2-7	-	TRBV7-2	-	TGTGCCAGCAGCTTAGATCCAGTTCTCGAGCAGTACTTC	CASSLDPVLEQYF
TRBJ1-2	-	TRBV20-1	-	TGCAGTGCTACCAACTCTTGGGGCTACACCTTC	CSATNSWGYTF
TRBJ2-7	TRBD1	TRBV7-9	-	TGTGCCAGCAGCTTAGGACAGGGCAGAAAGCAGTACTTC	CASSLGQGRKQYF
TRBJ1-1	-	TRBV21-1	once	TGTGCCAGCAGCAAAGTCGGCAGGGTTATGACCTTCACTGAAGCTTTCTTT	CASSKVGRVMTFTEAFF
TRBJ2-7	TRBD2	TRBV11-2	-	TGTGCCAGCAACTCTTTACTAGCGGGGGGGCCGTACGAGCAGTACTTC	CASNSLLAGGPYEQYF
TRBJ2-7	-	TRBV6-5	-	TGTGCCAGCAGGGGACTGAAAGCACCCTACGAGCAGTACTTC	CASRGLKAPYEQYF
TRBJ1-6	-	TRBV3-1/TRBV3-2	-	TGTGCCAGCAGCCAGTGGGGAGACAATTCACCCCTCCACTTT	CASSQWGDNSPLHF